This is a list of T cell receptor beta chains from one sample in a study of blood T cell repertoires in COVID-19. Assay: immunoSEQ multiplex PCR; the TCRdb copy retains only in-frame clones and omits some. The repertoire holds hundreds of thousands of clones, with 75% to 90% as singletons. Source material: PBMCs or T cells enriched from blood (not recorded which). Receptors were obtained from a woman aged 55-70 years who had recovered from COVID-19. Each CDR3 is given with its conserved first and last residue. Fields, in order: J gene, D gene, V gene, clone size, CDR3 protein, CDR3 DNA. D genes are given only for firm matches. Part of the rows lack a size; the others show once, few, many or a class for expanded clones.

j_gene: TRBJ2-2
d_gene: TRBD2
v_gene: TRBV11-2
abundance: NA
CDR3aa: CASSLRGGAYTGELFF
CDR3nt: TGTGCCAGCAGCTTACGCGGGGGGGCCTACACCGGGGAGCTGTTTTTT

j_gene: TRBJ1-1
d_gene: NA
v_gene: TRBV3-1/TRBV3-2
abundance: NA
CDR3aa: CASSLSSGGTEAFF
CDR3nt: TGTGCCAGCAGCCTCTCCTCCGGCGGCACTGAAGCTTTCTTT

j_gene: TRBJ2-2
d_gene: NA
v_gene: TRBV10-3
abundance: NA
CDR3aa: CAIRGTSDTGELFF
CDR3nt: TGTGCCATCAGAGGGACTTCGGACACCGGGGAGCTGTTTTTT

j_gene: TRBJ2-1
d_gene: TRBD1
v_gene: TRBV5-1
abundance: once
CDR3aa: CASSLAGQGWNEQFF
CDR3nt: TGCGCCAGCAGCTTGGCGGGACAGGGATGGAATGAGCAGTTCTTC

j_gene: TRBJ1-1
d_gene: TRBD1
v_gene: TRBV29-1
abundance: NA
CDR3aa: CSVARGQFENTEAFF
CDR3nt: TGCAGCGTTGCGAGGGGGCAGTTTGAAAACACTGAAGCTTTCTTT

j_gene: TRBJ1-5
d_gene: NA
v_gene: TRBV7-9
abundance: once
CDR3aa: CASQVTADQPQHF
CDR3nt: TGTGCCAGCCAGGTCACAGCCGATCAGCCCCAGCATTTT

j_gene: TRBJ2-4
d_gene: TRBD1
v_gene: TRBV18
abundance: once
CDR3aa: CASSQSIAGTGGPNTKNIQYF
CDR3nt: TGTGCCAGCTCACAATCGATTGCCGGGACAGGGGGCCCAAATACCAAAAACATTCAGTACTTC

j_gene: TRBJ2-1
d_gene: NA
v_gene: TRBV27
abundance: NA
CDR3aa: CASSLTGNEQFF
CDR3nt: TGTGCCAGCAGTTTAACGGGCAATGAGCAGTTCTTC

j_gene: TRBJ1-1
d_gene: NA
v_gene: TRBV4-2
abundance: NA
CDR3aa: CASSQDLSDLNTEAFF
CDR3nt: TGTGCCAGCAGCCAAGATTTATCAGATTTGAACACTGAAGCTTTCTTT

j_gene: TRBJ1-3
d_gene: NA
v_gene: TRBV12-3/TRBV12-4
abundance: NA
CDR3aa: CASKQGSGNTIYF
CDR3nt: TGTGCCAGCAAACAGGGCTCTGGAAACACCATATATTTT

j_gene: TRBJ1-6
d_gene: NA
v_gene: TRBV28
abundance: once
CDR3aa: CASRGPGVGNSPLHF
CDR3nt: TGTGCCAGCAGGGGCCCGGGGGTCGGTAATTCACCCCTCCACTTT

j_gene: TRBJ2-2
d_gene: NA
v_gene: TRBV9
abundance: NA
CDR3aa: CASSAYRNTGELFF
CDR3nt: TGTGCCAGCAGCGCCTACAGGAACACCGGGGAGCTGTTTTTT

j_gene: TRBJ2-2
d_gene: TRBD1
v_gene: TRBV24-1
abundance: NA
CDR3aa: CATRRTGTGELFF
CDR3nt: TGTGCCACCAGAAGGACAGGGACCGGGGAGCTGTTTTTT

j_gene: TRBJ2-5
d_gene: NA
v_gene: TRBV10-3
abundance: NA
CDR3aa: CAISGGAQETQYF
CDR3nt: TGTGCCATCAGTGGCGGGGCTCAAGAGACCCAGTACTTC

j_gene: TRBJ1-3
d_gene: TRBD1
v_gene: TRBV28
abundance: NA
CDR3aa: CASSLPDRVSGNTIYF
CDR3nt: TGTGCCAGCAGTTTACCCGACAGGGTTTCTGGAAACACCATATATTTT

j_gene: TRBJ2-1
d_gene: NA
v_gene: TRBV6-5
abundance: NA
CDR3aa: CASSSGLYSYNEQFF
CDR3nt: TGTGCCAGCAGTTCGGGACTTTACTCCTACAATGAGCAGTTCTTC

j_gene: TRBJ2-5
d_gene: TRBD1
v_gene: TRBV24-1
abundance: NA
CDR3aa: CATSESPGQGASETQYF
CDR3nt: TGTGCCACCAGTGAGTCTCCGGGACAGGGGGCGAGTGAGACCCAGTACTTC

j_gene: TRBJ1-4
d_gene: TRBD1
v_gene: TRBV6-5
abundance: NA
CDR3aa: CASSYSGTGYEKLFF
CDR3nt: TGTGCCAGCAGTTACTCCGGGACAGGATATGAAAAACTGTTTTTT

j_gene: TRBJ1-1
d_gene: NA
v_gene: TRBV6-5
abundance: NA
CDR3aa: CASSYRGGGVNTEAFF
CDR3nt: TGTGCCAGCAGTTATCGGGGTGGGGGCGTGAACACTGAAGCTTTCTTT

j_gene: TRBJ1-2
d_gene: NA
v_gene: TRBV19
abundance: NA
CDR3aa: CASSPQGGANYGYTF
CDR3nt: TGTGCCAGTAGTCCCCAGGGCGGAGCTAACTATGGCTACACCTTC

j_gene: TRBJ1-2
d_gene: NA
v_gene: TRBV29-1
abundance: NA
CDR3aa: CSVEARGYTF
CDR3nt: TGCAGCGTTGAAGCACGGGGCTACACCTTC

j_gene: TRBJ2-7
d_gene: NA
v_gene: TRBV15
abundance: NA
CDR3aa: CATSREGSGEQYF
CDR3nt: TGTGCCACCAGCAGAGAAGGGTCGGGGGAGCAGTACTTC

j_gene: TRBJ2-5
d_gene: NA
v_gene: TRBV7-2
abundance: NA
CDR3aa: CASNLQGTQETQYF
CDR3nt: TGTGCCAGCAACCTGCAGGGGACCCAAGAGACCCAGTACTTC

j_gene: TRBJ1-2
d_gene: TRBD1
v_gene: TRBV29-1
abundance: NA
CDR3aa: CSGGQGPDYGYTF
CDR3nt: TGCAGCGGCGGACAGGGGCCCGACTATGGCTACACCTTC

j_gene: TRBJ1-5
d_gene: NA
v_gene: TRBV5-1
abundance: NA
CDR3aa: CASSPQGLNQPQHF
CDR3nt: TGCGCCAGCAGCCCTCAGGGGCTCAATCAGCCCCAGCATTTT

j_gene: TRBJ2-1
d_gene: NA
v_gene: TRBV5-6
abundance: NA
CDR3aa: CASSQGHGYNEQFF
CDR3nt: TGTGCCAGCAGCCAGGGACACGGATACAATGAGCAGTTCTTC

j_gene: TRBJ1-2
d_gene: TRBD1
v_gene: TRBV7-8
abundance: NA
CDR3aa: CASSLDRTYGYTF
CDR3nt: TGTGCCAGCAGCTTGGACAGGACCTATGGCTACACCTTC

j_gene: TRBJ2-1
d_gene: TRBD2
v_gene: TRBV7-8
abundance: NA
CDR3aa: CASSLMTSGVSYNEQFF
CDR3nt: TGTGCCAGCAGCCTGATGACTAGCGGGGTTTCCTACAATGAGCAGTTCTTC

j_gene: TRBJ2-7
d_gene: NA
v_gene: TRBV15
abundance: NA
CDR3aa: CATRSDTYSYEQYF
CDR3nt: TGTGCCACCAGGTCGGACACCTACTCCTACGAGCAGTACTTC

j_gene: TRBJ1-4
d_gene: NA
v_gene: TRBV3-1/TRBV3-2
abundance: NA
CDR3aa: CASSRAGATNEKLFF
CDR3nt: TGTGCCAGCAGCCGAGCAGGGGCAACTAATGAAAAACTGTTTTTT

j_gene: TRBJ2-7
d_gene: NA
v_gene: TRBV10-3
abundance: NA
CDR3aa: CAITSIDRFGEQYF
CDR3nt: TGTGCCATCACCAGCATCGACAGGTTCGGCGAGCAGTACTTC

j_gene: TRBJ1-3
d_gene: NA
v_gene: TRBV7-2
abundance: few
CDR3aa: CASSLTTGLGNTIYF
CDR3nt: TGTGCCAGCAGCTTAACTACAGGGCTCGGAAACACCATATATTTT

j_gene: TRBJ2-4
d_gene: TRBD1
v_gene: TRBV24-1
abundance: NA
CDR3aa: CATRSDREAKNIQYF
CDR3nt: TGTGCCACCAGATCGGACAGGGAAGCCAAAAACATTCAGTACTTC

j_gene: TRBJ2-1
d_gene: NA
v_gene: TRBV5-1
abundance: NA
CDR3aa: CASSLGDTYNEQFF
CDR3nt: TGCGCCAGCAGCTTGGGGGACACCTACAATGAGCAGTTCTTC

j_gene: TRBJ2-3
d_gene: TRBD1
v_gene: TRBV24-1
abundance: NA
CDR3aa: CATSDPGAGDRAYLTQYF
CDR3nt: TGTGCCACCAGTGATCCGGGGGCCGGGGACAGGGCTTATCTTACGCAGTATTTT

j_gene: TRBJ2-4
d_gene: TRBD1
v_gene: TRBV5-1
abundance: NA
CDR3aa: CASSLAGDRPQYF
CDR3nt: TGCGCCAGCAGCTTGGCGGGGGACAGGCCACAGTACTTC

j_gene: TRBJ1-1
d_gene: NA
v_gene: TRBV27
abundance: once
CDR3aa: CASSLRGRGTEAFF
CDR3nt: TGTGCCAGCAGTCTTAGGGGGAGGGGGACTGAAGCTTTCTTT

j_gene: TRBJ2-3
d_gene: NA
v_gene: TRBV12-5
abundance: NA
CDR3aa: CASGPNRADTQYF
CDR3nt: TGTGCTAGTGGTCCTAACAGGGCAGATACGCAGTATTTT

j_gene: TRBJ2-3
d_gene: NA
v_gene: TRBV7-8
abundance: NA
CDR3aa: CASSLLAVTDTQYF
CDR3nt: TGTGCCAGCAGCTTATTGGCCGTAACAGATACGCAGTATTTT

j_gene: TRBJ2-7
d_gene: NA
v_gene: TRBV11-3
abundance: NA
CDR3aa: CASRYDRFGEQYF
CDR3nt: TGTGCCAGCAGATACGACAGGTTCGGCGAGCAGTACTTC

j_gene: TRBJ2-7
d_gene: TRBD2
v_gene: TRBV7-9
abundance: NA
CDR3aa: CASSTLPGTSGGYEQYF
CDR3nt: TGTGCCAGCAGCACCCTCCCCGGGACTAGCGGGGGCTACGAGCAGTACTTC

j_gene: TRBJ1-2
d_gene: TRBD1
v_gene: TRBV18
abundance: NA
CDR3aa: CASSSGQLGYGYTF
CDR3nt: TGTGCCAGCTCCTCGGGACAGCTCGGCTATGGCTACACCTTC

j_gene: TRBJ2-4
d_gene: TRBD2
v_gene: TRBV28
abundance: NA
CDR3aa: CASSLRSSGTVKNIQYF
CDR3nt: TGTGCCAGCAGTCTCCGTTCTAGCGGGACGGTCAAAAACATTCAGTACTTC

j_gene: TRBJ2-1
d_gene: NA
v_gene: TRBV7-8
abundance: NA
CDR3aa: CASSPGGKGEQFF
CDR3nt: TGTGCCAGCAGCCCGGGCGGTAAGGGGGAGCAGTTCTTC

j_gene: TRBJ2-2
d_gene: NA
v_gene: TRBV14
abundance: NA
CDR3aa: CATSRWANGELFF
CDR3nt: TGTGCCACCTCCAGGTGGGCCAACGGGGAGCTGTTTTTT

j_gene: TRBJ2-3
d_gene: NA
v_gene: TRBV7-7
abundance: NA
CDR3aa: CASSLVRGWGTDTQYF
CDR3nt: TGTGCCAGCAGCTTAGTCAGGGGATGGGGCACAGATACGCAGTATTTT

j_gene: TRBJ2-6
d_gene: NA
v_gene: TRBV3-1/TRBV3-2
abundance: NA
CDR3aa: CASSQGTVSSGANVLTF
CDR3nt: TGTGCCAGCAGCCAAGGAACGGTGAGCTCTGGGGCCAACGTCCTGACTTTC

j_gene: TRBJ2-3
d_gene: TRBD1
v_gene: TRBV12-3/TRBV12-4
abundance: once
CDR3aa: CASKQGTDTQYF
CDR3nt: TGTGCCAGTAAACAGGGGACAGATACGCAGTATTTT

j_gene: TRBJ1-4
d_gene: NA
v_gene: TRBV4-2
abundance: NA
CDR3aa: CASSQAQGPNEKLFF
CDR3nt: TGTGCCAGCAGCCAAGCGCAGGGGCCTAATGAAAAACTGTTTTTT

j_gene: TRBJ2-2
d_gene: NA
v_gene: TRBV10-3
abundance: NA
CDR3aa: CAISWGTNTGELFF
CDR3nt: TGTGCCATCAGTTGGGGCACCAACACCGGGGAGCTGTTTTTT

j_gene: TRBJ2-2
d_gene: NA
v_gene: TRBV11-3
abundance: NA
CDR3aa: CASSFQGWTGELFF
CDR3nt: TGTGCCAGCAGCTTCCAGGGATGGACCGGGGAGCTGTTTTTT

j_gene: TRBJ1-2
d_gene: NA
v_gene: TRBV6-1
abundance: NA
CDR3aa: CASSDYSSNYGYTF
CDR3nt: TGTGCCAGCAGTGATTACAGCTCTAACTATGGCTACACCTTC

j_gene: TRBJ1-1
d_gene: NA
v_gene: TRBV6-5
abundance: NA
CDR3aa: CASSYFLPMRDFEAFF
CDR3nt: TGTGCCAGCAGTTACTTCTTACCCATGAGGGACTTTGAAGCTTTCTTT

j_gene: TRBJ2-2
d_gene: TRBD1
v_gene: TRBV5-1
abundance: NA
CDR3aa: CASSLAGQGTGELFF
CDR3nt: TGCGCCAGCAGCTTGGCGGGACAGGGGACCGGGGAGCTGTTTTTT

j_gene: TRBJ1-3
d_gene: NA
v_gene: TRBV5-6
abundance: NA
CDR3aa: CASSLRGSGNTIYF
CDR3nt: TGTGCCAGCAGCTTGAGGGGCTCTGGAAACACCATATATTTT

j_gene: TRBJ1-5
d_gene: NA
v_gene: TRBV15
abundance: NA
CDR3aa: CATSRDVGGTQPQHF
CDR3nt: TGTGCCACCAGCAGAGATGTCGGGGGGACTCAGCCCCAGCATTTT

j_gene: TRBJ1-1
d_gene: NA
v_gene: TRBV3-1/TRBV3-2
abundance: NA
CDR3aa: CASSQVGALKAFF
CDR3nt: TGTGCCAGCAGCCAAGTAGGAGCATTAAAAGCTTTCTTT

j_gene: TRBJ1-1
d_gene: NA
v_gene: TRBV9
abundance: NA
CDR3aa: CASSVAVNTEAFF
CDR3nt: TGTGCCAGCAGCGTAGCCGTGAACACTGAAGCTTTCTTT

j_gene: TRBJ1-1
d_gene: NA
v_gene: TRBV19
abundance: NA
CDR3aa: CASISGFTEAFF
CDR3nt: TGTGCCAGTATTTCAGGGTTCACTGAAGCTTTCTTT